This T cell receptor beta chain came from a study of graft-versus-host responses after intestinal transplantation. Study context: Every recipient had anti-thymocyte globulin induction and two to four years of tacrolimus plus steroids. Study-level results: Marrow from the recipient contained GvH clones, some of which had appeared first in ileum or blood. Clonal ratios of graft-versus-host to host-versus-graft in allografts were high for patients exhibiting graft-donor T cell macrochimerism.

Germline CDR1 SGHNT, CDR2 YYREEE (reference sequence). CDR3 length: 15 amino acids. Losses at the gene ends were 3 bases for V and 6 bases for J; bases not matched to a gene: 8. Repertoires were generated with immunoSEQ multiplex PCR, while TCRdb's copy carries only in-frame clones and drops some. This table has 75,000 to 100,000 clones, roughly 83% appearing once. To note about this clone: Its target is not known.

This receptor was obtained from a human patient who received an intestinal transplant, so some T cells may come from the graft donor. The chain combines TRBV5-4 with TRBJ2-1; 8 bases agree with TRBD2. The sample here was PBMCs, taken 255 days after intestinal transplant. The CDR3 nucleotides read TGTGCCAGCAGCTCGAGCGGGACTAGGGCCAATGAGCAGTTCTTC. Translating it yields CASSSSGTRANEQFF.